This T cell receptor beta chain was found in a study of identifying expanded T cells in peripheral blood. Clones were sequenced by immunoSEQ multiplex PCR, and TCRdb holds only the in-frame ones, with some missing. This table holds 70,000 to 100,000 clones, about nine tenths found once. The CDR3 is 14 residues long. Germline-derived CDR1 and CDR2 are SGHAT and FQNNGV. V was cut by 4 bases and J by 9 bases, with 16 bases left in between. What was sequenced was blood. The receptor was derived from a person aged 18-69 years in good health. This chain uses TRBV11-2 with TRBJ2-1, with D perhaps assigned TRBD1 or TRBD2 (5 bases each). This CDR3 reads CASSSTGAGAEQFF. In nucleotides, the CDR3 is TGTGCCAGCAGCTCAACCGGGGCCGGGGCTGAGCAGTTCTTC.